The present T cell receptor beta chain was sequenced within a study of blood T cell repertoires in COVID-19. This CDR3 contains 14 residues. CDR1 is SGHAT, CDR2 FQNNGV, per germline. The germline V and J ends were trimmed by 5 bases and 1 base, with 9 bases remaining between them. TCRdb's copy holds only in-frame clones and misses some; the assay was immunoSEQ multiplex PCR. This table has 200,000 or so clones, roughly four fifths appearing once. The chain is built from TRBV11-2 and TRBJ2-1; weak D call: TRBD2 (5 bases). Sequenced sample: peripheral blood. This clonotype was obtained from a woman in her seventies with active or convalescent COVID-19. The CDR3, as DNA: TGTGCCAGCAGCCGCGGGCCATCCTACAATGAGCAGTTCTTC. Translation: CASSRGPSYNEQFF.